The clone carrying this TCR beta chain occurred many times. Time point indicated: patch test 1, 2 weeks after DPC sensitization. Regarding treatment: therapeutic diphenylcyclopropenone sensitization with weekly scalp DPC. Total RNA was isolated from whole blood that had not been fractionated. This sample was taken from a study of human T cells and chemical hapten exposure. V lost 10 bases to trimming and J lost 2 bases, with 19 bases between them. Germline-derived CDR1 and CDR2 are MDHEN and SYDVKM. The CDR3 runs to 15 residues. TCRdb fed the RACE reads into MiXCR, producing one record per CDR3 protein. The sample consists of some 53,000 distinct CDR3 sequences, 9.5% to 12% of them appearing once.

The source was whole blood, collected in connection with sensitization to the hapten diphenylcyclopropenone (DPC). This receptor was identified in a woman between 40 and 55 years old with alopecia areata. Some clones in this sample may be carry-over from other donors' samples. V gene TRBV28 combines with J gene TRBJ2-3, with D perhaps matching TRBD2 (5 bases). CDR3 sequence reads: CATERPEGYTDTQYF. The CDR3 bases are TGTGCCACCGAGCGGCCCGAAGGGTACACAGATACGCAGTATTTT. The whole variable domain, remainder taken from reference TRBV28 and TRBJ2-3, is DVKVTQSSRYLVKRTGEKVFLECVQDMDHENMFWYRQDPGLGLRLIYFSYDVKMKEKGDIPEGYSVSREKKERFSLILESASTNQTSMYLCATERPEGYTDTQYFGPGTRLTVL.